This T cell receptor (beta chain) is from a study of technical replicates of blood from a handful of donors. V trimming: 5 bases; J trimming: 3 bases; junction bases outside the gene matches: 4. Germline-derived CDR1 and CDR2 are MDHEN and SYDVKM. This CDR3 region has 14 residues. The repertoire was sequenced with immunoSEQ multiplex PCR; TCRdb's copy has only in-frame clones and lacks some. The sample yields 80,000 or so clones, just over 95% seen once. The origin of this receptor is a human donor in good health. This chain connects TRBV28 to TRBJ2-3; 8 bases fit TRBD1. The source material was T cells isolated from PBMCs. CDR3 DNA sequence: TGTGCCAGCAGTCACAGGGGGGTGACAGATACGCAGTATTTT. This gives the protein CASSHRGVTDTQYF.